The 2 T cell receptor beta chains reported below all come from one sample, sequenced in a study of blood T cells in healthy people across ages. Using a J-beta primer mix together with a sample-barcoded 5' primer, a second PCR was run for about 6 to 12 cycles. TCRdb redid the calling of the 5' RACE reads with MiXCR, one entry per CDR3 protein. The sample consists of about a million distinct CDR3 sequences, roughly half of them appearing once. Sequencing was carried out using blood. The source is a woman aged 60-70 years in good health.

The V and J genes are TRBV7-2 and TRBJ1-2; 7 positions match TRBD1. V was clipped by 2 bases and J by 8 bases; unmatched bases: 11. This CDR3 region has 15 residues. CDR1 and CDR2 from the germline V gene are SGHTA and FQGNSA. The CDR3 coding sequence is TGTGCCAGCAGCTTAAAGGATACAGGGGTAGGGGGCTACACCTTC. This sequence encodes CASSLKDTGVGGYTF.

The chain employs TRBV27 and TRBJ2-2, with a weak D call TRBD2 (5 bases). This CDR3 is built from 14 residues. Germline CDR1 is MNHEY and CDR2 is SMNVEV (reference sequence). The V end was cut by 9 bases, the J end by 4 bases, with 15 bases between. Here the CDR3 DNA reads TGTGCCAGTCAAAGGGTGCGGGCCACCGGGGAGCTGTTTTTT. Translated: CASQRVRATGELFF.